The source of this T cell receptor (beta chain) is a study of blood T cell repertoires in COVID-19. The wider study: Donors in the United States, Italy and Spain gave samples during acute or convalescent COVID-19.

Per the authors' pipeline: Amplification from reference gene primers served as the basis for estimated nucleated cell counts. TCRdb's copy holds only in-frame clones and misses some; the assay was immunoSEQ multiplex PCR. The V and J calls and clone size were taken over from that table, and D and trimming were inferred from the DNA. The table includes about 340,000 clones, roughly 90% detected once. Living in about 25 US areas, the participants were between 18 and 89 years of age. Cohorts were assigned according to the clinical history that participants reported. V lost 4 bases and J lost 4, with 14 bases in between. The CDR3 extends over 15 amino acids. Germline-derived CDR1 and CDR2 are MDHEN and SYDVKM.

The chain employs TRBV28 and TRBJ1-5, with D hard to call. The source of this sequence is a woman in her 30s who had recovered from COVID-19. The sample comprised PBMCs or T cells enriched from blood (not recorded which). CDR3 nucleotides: TGTGCCAGCAGTTCCCCCCCGCCTCTAAATCAGCCCCAGCATTTT. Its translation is CASSSPPPLNQPQHF.